The 24 T cell receptor beta chains below were found in one sample sequenced in a study of T cell responses to AZD1222 COVID-19 vaccine. Some clones are missing from TCRdb's copy, which holds only in-frame ones; the method was immunoSEQ multiplex PCR. The table shows about 140,000 clones, with just under 95% occurring only once. The sample in question was peripheral blood, obtained on day 0 of AZD1222 vaccination. The receptors were sampled from an adult in good health.

CDR3 sequence reads: CASSLGRGRGIHGYTF. The CDR3 nucleotides are TGTGCCAGCAGCTTAGGGAGGGGCAGGGGAATCCATGGCTACACCTTC. The J gene is TRBJ1-2, the V gene TRBV7-2; D is possibly TRBD1 (6 bases). V lost 1 base to trimming and J lost 6 bases, with 18 bases between them. The CDR3 is 16 amino acids. Germline-derived CDR1 and CDR2 are SGHTA and FQGNSA.

This chain connects TRBV7-9 to TRBJ2-2, with 7 bases fitting TRBD2. Trimming removed 2 bases from V and 5 bases from J; junction bases left unmatched: 11. The CDR3 extends over 17 amino acids. Per the germline V gene, CDR1 is SEHNR and CDR2 is FQNEAQ (reference sequence). CDR3 residues: CASSLMGGSRLTGELFF. Written as DNA, the CDR3 is TGTGCCAGCAGCTTAATGGGCGGGAGTCGCCTAACCGGGGAGCTGTTTTTT. The full variable domain, with the rest looked up from reference TRBV7-9 and TRBJ2-2, is DTGVSQNPRHKITKRGQNVTFRCDPISEHNRLYWYRQTLGQGPEFLTYFQNEAQLEKSRLLSDRFSAERPKGSFSTLEIQRTEQGDSAMYLCASSLMGGSRLTGELFFGEGSRLTVL.

V usage is TRBV12-5 and J usage is TRBJ2-1; D gene ambiguous. V was pared by 7 bases and J by 8 bases, with 15 bases between. The CDR3 has 13 amino acids. CDR1 LGHNT and CDR2 FRNRAP come from the germline V gene. This CDR3 reads CASAPLNRDEQFF. DNA for the CDR3: TGTGCTAGTGCCCCCCTCAATCGGGATGAGCAGTTCTTC. The variable domain in full, completed from reference TRBV12-5 and TRBJ2-1, reads DARVTQTPRHKVTEMGQEVTMRCQPILGHNTVFWYRQTMMQGLELLAYFRNRAPLDDSGMPKDRFSAEMPDATLATLKIQPSEPRDSAVYFCASAPLNRDEQFFGPGTRLTVL.

The chain links TRBV5-6 to TRBJ1-2, with D perhaps TRBD1 (6 bases). The CDR3 has 13 amino acids. Trimming pared 1 base from V and 6 bases from J, leaving 10 bases between. CDR1 and CDR2 from the germline V gene are SGHDT and YYEEEE. In DNA, the CDR3 is TGTGCCAGCAGCTTGCGGGGGGCCCATGGCTACACCTTC. It is translated as CASSLRGAHGYTF.

The rearrangement uses TRBV11-2 and TRBJ2-7, with 14 bases identical to TRBD2. The trim removed 6 bases at V and 5 bases at J, leaving 24 bases unmatched. CDR1 is SGHAT, CDR2 FQNNGV, per germline. The CDR3 is 21 amino acids. The DNA for the CDR3 is TGTGCCAGCAGTTATCCCCCGGGACTAGCGGGAGCCGTGTCCCAGGGCGACGAGCAGTACTTC. Its translation is CASSYPPGLAGAVSQGDEQYF.

The chain is built from TRBV7-9 and TRBJ1-1, with D perhaps TRBD1 (5 bases). Trimming left V 2 bases short and J 3 bases short, with 16 bases between. This CDR3 has 16 amino acids. Germline CDR1 reads SEHNR; CDR2 reads FQNEAQ (reference sequence). Here the CDR3 DNA reads TGTGCCAGCAGCTTAAGGGGTCCGGAAGTCGACACTGAAGCTTTCTTT. Translated, it gives CASSLRGPEVDTEAFF.

This chain connects TRBV29-1 to TRBJ2-2; 8 bases align to TRBD2. CDR1 and CDR2 (germline): SQVTM, ANQGSEA. The CDR3 loop spans 17 amino acids. V was clipped by 0 bases and J by 4 bases; unmatched bases: 10. The CDR3 sequence: CSVEEDSGIFGTGELFF. The CDR3 nucleotides read TGCAGCGTTGAAGAAGATAGCGGGATCTTCGGCACCGGGGAGCTGTTTTTT.

The rearrangement uses TRBV6-1 and TRBJ1-2, with D unclear. Trimming pared 1 base from V and 3 bases from J, leaving 9 bases between. Germline CDR1 reads MNHNS; CDR2 reads SASEGT. The CDR3 loop spans 14 amino acids. The CDR3 DNA follows: TGTGCCAGCAGTGAAGGGCCCACCGACTATGGCTACACCTTC. Translated, it gives CASSEGPTDYGYTF.

This clone was counted a single time. The chain couples TRBV30 to TRBJ2-6; D possibly matches TRBD1 or TRBD2 (5 bases each). The germline gives CDR1 GTSNPN, CDR2 SVGIG (reference sequence). This CDR3 comprises 15 residues. Trimming took off 2 bases at V and 3 bases at J, with 11 bases between the two ends. CDR3 sequence reads: CAWSLGVGGANVLTF. The CDR3 DNA follows: TGTGCCTGGAGTCTGGGGGTTGGTGGGGCCAACGTCCTGACTTTC.

The rearrangement links TRBV4-2 to TRBJ1-5, with TRBD1 as a possible D gene (5 bases). V was trimmed by 2 bases and J by 2 bases, leaving 16 bases between them. The CDR3 is 17 residues long. Germline V gene sequence: CDR1 LGHNA, CDR2 YNFKEQ. CDR3 sequence reads: CASSQSIAGVGNQPQHF. CDR3 bases: TGTGCCAGCAGCCAATCTATTGCGGGGGTCGGCAATCAGCCCCAGCATTTT.

The chain is built from TRBV6-6 and TRBJ2-7, with a weak D call TRBD1 (5 bases). CDR1 is MNHNY, CDR2 SVGAGI, per germline (reference sequence). The CDR3 extends over 14 amino acids. V gave up 2 bases and J gave up 5 bases, with 13 bases separating them. CDR3 sequence: CASSYGDSLDEQYF. DNA of the CDR3: TGTGCCAGCAGTTACGGAGACAGTCTCGACGAGCAGTACTTC.

V is TRBV28 and J is TRBJ2-1, with 9 bases aligning to TRBD2. Trimming at V came to 4 bases and at J to 0 bases, leaving 16 bases not matched to a gene. There are 20 residues in the CDR3. Germline V gene data show CDR1 as MDHEN and CDR2 as SYDVKM. CDR3 loop: CASSSLAPVLAGSSYNEQFF. The CDR3 DNA sequence: TGTGCCAGCAGTTCCCTGGCCCCCGTACTAGCGGGTAGCTCCTACAATGAGCAGTTCTTC.

The gene calls are TRBV7-9 and TRBJ1-3; D remains unclear. V lost 4 bases and J 0 bases, leaving 10 bases between the germline ends. Germline V CDR1 and CDR2: SEHNR, FQNEAQ (reference sequence). This CDR3 has 15 residues. In DNA form, the CDR3 reads TGTGCCAGCAGCTCCTCGACCTACTCTGGAAACACCATATATTTT. Encoded protein: CASSSSTYSGNTIYF.

The J gene is TRBJ2-2, the V gene TRBV5-4, with 10 bases matching TRBD2. The V gene's germline CDR1 is SGHNT and CDR2 YYREEE (reference sequence). J gave up 1 base and V 7 bases, and 13 bases lay outside the gene matches. The CDR3 is 18 residues long. CDR3 in amino acids: CASFGVTGTSVNTGELFF. The CDR3 region has the DNA TGTGCCAGCTTTGGGGTTACCGGGACTAGCGTGAACACCGGGGAGCTGTTTTTT.

The rearrangement links TRBV4-3 to TRBJ2-1; the match to TRBD2 covers 8 bases. Trimming took 0 bases from V and 4 from J; bases not matched to a gene: 5. CDR1 LGHNA and CDR2 YSLEER come from the germline V gene. This CDR3 spans 16 amino acids. CDR3 sequence reads: CASSQDATSEYNEQFF. The CDR3 DNA follows: TGCGCCAGCAGCCAAGATGCGACTAGCGAATACAATGAGCAGTTCTTC.

The chain links TRBV2 to TRBJ2-2; 14 nucleotides agree with TRBD2. V shed 7 bases and J 0 bases; nucleotides not matched to a gene: 4. The length of the CDR3 is 17 residues. Germline CDR1 reads SNHLY; CDR2 reads FYNNEI. The CDR3 spells CASKRTSGRSNTGELFF. The DNA of the CDR3 is TGTGCCAGCAAAAGGACTAGCGGGAGGTCGAACACCGGGGAGCTGTTTTTT.

The gene calls are TRBV28 and TRBJ1-6, with 8 bases lining up with TRBD1. This CDR3 contains 16 residues. Germline CDR1 and CDR2: MDHEN and SYDVKM. Trimming cost V 3 bases and J 6 bases; bases outside gene matches: 7. The CDR3 spells CASSLPMTGVNSPLHF. The CDR3 bases are TGTGCCAGCAGTTTGCCCATGACAGGGGTTAATTCACCCCTCCACTTT.

The CDR3 nucleotides are TGTGCCACCCGAGGGGGGGCTCGTCAGCCCCAGCATTTT. This gives the protein CATRGGARQPQHF. The rearrangement uses TRBV28 and TRBJ1-5; maybe TRBD1 (6 bases). The CDR3 loop spans 13 amino acids. Germline values: CDR1 MDHEN, CDR2 SYDVKM. Trimming took off 10 bases at V and 6 bases at J, with 16 bases between the two ends.

The rearrangement joins TRBV19 to TRBJ2-3; TRBD2 aligns across 8 bases. This CDR3 contains 17 residues. The J segment lost 6 bases and the V segment lost 4 bases, leaving 15 bases of the junction unmatched. Germline CDR1 LNHDA, CDR2 SQIVND (reference sequence). CDR3: CASSTRTGGRSRDTQYF. For the CDR3, the DNA is TGTGCCAGTAGTACTCGTACGGGGGGGCGGAGCCGGGATACGCAGTATTTT.

The chain joins TRBV23-1 to TRBJ1-1; D not certain. TRBV23-1 is marked as an open reading frame, function uncertain. Trimming stripped 2 bases from V and 1 base from J, with 2 bases between. This CDR3 is 12 amino acids long. CDR3 in DNA: TGCGCCAGCAGTCAAGAGAACACTGAAGCTTTCTTT. Its translation: CASSQENTEAFF.

The chain carries TRBV5-4 and TRBJ2-5; D assignment may be TRBD1 or TRBD2 (6 bases each). The V end was cut by 9 bases, the J end by 2 bases, with 14 bases between. Germline CDR1 SGHNT, CDR2 YYREEE (reference sequence). This CDR3 has 13 amino acids. CDR3 sequence (DNA): TGTGCCACTAAAGGGGGGAAACAAGAGACCCAGTACTTC. Translating gives CATKGGKQETQYF. Combining the CDR3 with reference TRBV5-4 and TRBJ2-5 gives the whole variable domain ETGVTQSPTHLIKTRGQQVTLRCSSQSGHNTVSWYQQALGQGPQFIFQYYREEENGRGNFPPRFSGLQFPNYSSELNVNALELDDSALYLCATKGGKQETQYFGPGTRLLVL.

J is TRBJ2-1 and V is TRBV7-2; 12 nucleotides agree with TRBD1. With 1 base clipped from V and 7 bases from J, the junction kept 5 bases outside the gene matches. The CDR3 has 16 amino acids. Germline CDR1 reads SGHTA; CDR2 reads FQGNSA. The CDR3 sequence: CASSLVRDRGLNEQFF. In DNA form, the CDR3 reads TGTGCCAGCAGCTTAGTCCGGGACAGGGGGCTTAATGAGCAGTTCTTC.

The chain combines TRBV7-8 with TRBJ2-1, with 9 bases matching TRBD2. Germline lookup yields CDR1 SGHVS and CDR2 FQNEAQ. The CDR3 consists of 15 residues. J was trimmed by 5 bases and V by 3 bases; bases with no gene match: 5. The CDR3 sequence: CASSFIAGADNEQFF. The DNA of the CDR3 is TGTGCCAGCAGCTTCATAGCGGGAGCGGACAATGAGCAGTTCTTC.

The rearrangement links TRBV6-5 to TRBJ1-2; the match to TRBD1 covers 8 bases. V trimming: 5 bases; J trimming: 6 bases; junction bases outside the gene matches: 11. The CDR3 extends over 15 amino acids. CDR1 and CDR2 from the germline V gene are MNHEY and SVGAGI. CDR3 protein: CASSRTGLGPNGYTF. The CDR3 DNA follows: TGTGCCAGCAGTCGGACAGGGTTGGGCCCAAATGGCTACACCTTC.